These 2 T cell receptor beta chains were all obtained from the same sample, sequenced in a study of regulatory T cells in long-lasting Graves disease. Time point noted: newly diagnosed GD, antithyroid drugs for less than 3 months. There was RNA extracted from PBMCs, and the TCR library was made from it. CDR3-region Arm-PCR and iRepertoire HTBI primers produced the TCR beta libraries. TCRdb re-derived calls from the multiplex PCR reads in MiXCR, one entry per CDR3 protein. The sample records 450,000 to 600,000 distinct CDR3 sequences, about 17% being singletons. This sample was shared with a second study, whose subject was T cells in Graves' hyperthyroidism and ophthalmopathy.

This sample comprised peripheral blood mononuclear cells (PBMCs), obtained at new diagnosis, from a patient treated with antithyroid drugs. The source is a man in his forties or fifties with Graves disease.

This clonotype appeared many times. This sequence joins TRBV30 and TRBJ2-2; no definite D call. Germline assignment: CDR1 GTSNPN and CDR2 SVGIG (reference sequence). The CDR3 has 14 residues. The V end lost 0 bases, the J end lost 2 bases, and 7 bases lay between the germline ends. The DNA of the CDR3 is TGTGCCTGGAGTGTTAGCAGAAACACCGGGGAGCTGTTTTTT. Encoded protein: CAWSVSRNTGELFF.

Ten or more counts support this clonotype. The rearrangement joins TRBV29-1 to TRBJ2-7; TRBD2 might be the D (6 bases). The ends were cut back, 4 bases at V and 0 bases at J, with 10 bases in the middle. This CDR3 contains 13 residues. Germline CDR1 reads SQVTM; CDR2 reads ANQGSEA. The CDR3 here is CSVVDGSSYEQYF. In DNA form, the CDR3 reads TGCAGCGTTGTCGACGGGAGCTCCTACGAGCAGTACTTC.